A single sample gave rise to the 18 T cell receptor gamma chains below, sequenced in a study of gamma delta lymphoproliferative disorders and STAT genes. TCRdb reprocessed the multiplex PCR reads through CATT. The sample records 2,000 to 2,500 gamma-chain clones, 10% to 15% being singletons. Genomic DNA from isolated PBMCs served as the sequencing template. Sequencing was performed on blood. The receptors were sampled from a human donor in good health.

In this sample, this clone is medium-sized. The J gene is TRGJ1 or TRGJ2, the V gene TRGV3. The J gene was not available in TCRdb and was assigned here by matching the DNA to germline segments. Trimming took 3 bases from V and 12 from J; bases not matched to a gene: 8. Looked up from germline, CDR1 is VTNTFY and CDR2 is YDVSTARD (reference sequence). The CDR3 loop spans 11 amino acids. The CDR3 DNA reads as TGTGCCACCTGGGACCCCGATCGGAAACTCTTT. Translated, it gives CATWDPDRKLF.

By share, this clone ranks as medium-sized. This chain links TRGV11 with TRGJ1 or TRGJ2. Since TCRdb gives no J gene, matching the DNA to germline was used here to assign it. TRGV11 is known as an ORF, though its function is uncertain. The CDR3 contains 16 residues. The V and J ends lost 2 bases and 3 bases, in that order; junction bases with no gene match: 10. CDR3 DNA sequence: TGTGCCTGCTGGATTAGGCCCAATGGGACTTATTATAAGAAACTCTTT. Translated: CACWIRPNGTYYKKLF.

This clone rates as medium-sized. J is TRGJ1 or TRGJ2 and V is TRGV3. Here the J gene came from matching the DNA to germline, since TCRdb omits it. The V gene's germline CDR1 is VTNTFY and CDR2 YDVSTARD (reference sequence). This CDR3 is built from 11 residues. V lost 5 bases and J lost 10; bases outside the gene matches: 8. CDR3 loop: CATWAPEKKLF. CDR3 nucleotide sequence: TGTGCCACCTGGGCCCCGGAGAAGAAACTCTTT.

Relative to its sample, this clone is medium-sized. The chain couples TRGV11 to TRGJ1 or TRGJ2. Germline matching of the DNA provided the J gene here, since TCRdb leaves it blank. TRGV11 is sorted into the ORF group, with uncertain function. The CDR3 sequence is 14 residues long. Germline trimming cut 6 bases from V and 0 bases from J; bases unmatched to any gene: 5. CDR3 sequence (DNA): TGTGCCTGCTGGATTTTTCCGAATTATTATAAGAAACTCTTT. This sequence encodes CACWIFPNYYKKLF.

This clone is deemed medium-sized. The chain uses TRGV4 and TRGJ1 or TRGJ2. No J gene was available from TCRdb, and it was assigned here by a germline match of the DNA. Germline-derived CDR1 and CDR2 are EGSTGY and YDSYTSSV. This CDR3 comprises 11 residues. Losses at the gene ends were 0 bases for V and 12 bases for J; bases not matched to a gene: 5. CDR3 sequence: CATWDGCRKLF. The CDR3 DNA reads TGTGCCACCTGGGATGGGTGTAGGAAACTCTTT.

By sample share, this clone is medium-sized. J is TRGJ1 or TRGJ2 and V is TRGV4. Assignment of the J gene here rests on matching the DNA to germline, because TCRdb gives none. Germline trimming cut 12 bases from V and 4 bases from J; bases unmatched to any gene: 12. The CDR3 spans 12 residues. CDR1 and CDR2 from the germline V gene are EGSTGY and YDSYTSSV. The CDR3 loop is CASGIMYYKKLF. As DNA, the CDR3 is TGTGCCTCCGGGATAATGTATTATAAGAAACTCTTT.

By share, this clone counts as medium-sized. The chain couples TRGV10 to TRGJ1 or TRGJ2. The J gene was missing in TCRdb and was found by matching the end of the DNA to germline. TRGV10 is labeled an ORF, and its function is uncertain. V shed 8 bases, J shed 8 bases, and the junction held 7 bases outside the gene matches. The CDR3 runs to 11 residues. The CDR3 nucleotides are TGTGCTGCGTGGGATTGTGATAAGAAACTCTTT. Its protein product is CAAWDCDKKLF.

V and J are TRGV8 and TRGJ1 or TRGJ2. TCRdb supplies no J gene; here it was assigned by aligning the nucleotide sequence to germline. Trimming cost V 2 bases and J 6 bases; bases outside gene matches: 13. Looked up from germline, CDR1 is VENAVY and CDR2 is YDSYNSRV. The CDR3 extends over 15 amino acids. The DNA of the CDR3 is TGTGCCACCTGGGATACGTCTGGAATTATTTATAAGAAACTCTTT. This codes for CATWDTSGIIYKKLF.

The chain combines TRGV5 with TRGJ1 or TRGJ2. Here the J gene came from matching the DNA to germline, since TCRdb omits it. The V and J ends lost 0 bases and 7 bases, in that order; junction bases with no gene match: 6. This CDR3 is 13 amino acids long. Germline CDR1 and CDR2: VINAFY and YDVSNSKD. Here the CDR3 DNA reads TGTGCCACCTGGGACAGGCGATCCTATAAGAAACTCTTT. As protein: CATWDRRSYKKLF.

By sample share, this clone is medium-sized. V usage is TRGV8 and J usage is TRGJP1. The J gene, absent from TCRdb, was called here by matching the DNA to germline. J gave up 9 bases and V 3 bases, and 1 base lay outside the gene matches. The length of the CDR3 is 11 residues. Germline CDR1 reads VENAVY; CDR2 reads YDSYNSRV. The CDR3 loop reads CATWDRWFKIF. In nucleotides, the CDR3 is TGTGCCACCTGGGATCGTTGGTTCAAGATATTT.

In this sample, this clone is medium-sized. The chain employs TRGV10 and TRGJ1 or TRGJ2. Here the J gene was assigned by germline matching of the DNA, as TCRdb has none. TRGV10 is treated as an ORF (open reading frame) with a function not yet certain. The V and J ends lost 8 bases and 8 bases, in that order; junction bases with no gene match: 10. CDR3 length equals 12 residues. The CDR3 loop is CAAWVCRNKKLF. Here the CDR3 DNA reads TGTGCTGCGTGGGTATGCCGGAATAAGAAACTCTTT.

This clone ranks as medium-sized. This chain uses TRGV11 with TRGJ1 or TRGJ2. The J gene comes from matching the DNA to germline here; TCRdb lacks it. TRGV11 has ORF status, its function being uncertain. The CDR3 totals 16 residues. J was trimmed by 3 bases and V by 2 bases; bases with no gene match: 10. The CDR3 region is CACWIRPDTFYYKKLF. CDR3 coding DNA: TGTGCCTGCTGGATTAGGCCCGACACTTTTTATTATAAGAAACTCTTT.

Sample share makes this clone medium-sized. CDR3 amino acids: CATWDGLGSDWIKTF. For the CDR3, the DNA is TGTGCCACCTGGGACGGGCTTGGGAGTGATTGGATCAAGACGTTT. This sequence joins TRGV2 and TRGJP2. The J gene is not listed in TCRdb, so it was assigned here from a DNA match to germline. J lost 5 bases, V lost 0 bases, and 6 bases had no gene match. Germline CDR1 is EGSNGY and CDR2 is YDSYNSKV. This CDR3 has 15 amino acids.

This clone is termed medium-sized. Because the CDR3's place on the DNA is in doubt, the DNA is left out and the CDR3 is given as listed by TCRdb. A V gene of TRGV11 was called, but no J gene was assigned. TRGV11 belongs to the ORF category, with a function that is uncertain. The CDR3 extends over 18 residues, inclusive of both ends. This CDR3 reads CTTVPAGPRRALYYKKLF.

About this clone: For this DNA, TCRdb reports the protein of a much larger clone, which diverges at residue 3, most likely from a read error; the protein presented here is translated directly from the DNA. The chain couples TRGV2 to TRGJP2. TCRdb gives no J gene; it was assigned here by matching the DNA to germline. Germline V gene sequence: CDR1 EGSNGY, CDR2 YDSYNSKV. The CDR3 covers 16 residues. CDR3 loop: CAPWDGQSKSDWIKTF. The CDR3 region has the DNA TGTGCCCCCTGGGACGGGCAAAGCAAGAGTGATTGGATCAAGACGTTT.

This chain's CDR3 is CAAWDGERNYYKKLF. The CDR3 region has the DNA TGTGCTGCGTGGGATGGGGAGAGGAATTATTATAAGAAACTCTTT. This chain uses TRGV10 with TRGJ1 or TRGJ2. TCRdb records no J gene; here it was assigned by comparing the DNA to germline. TRGV10 carries the ORF label, with uncertain function. V was clipped by 8 bases and J by 0 bases; unmatched bases: 11. The CDR3 is 15 residues long.

By frequency in the sample, this clone is medium-sized. The J gene was not called, though the V gene is TRGV10. TRGV10 is assigned to the ORF class and has an uncertain function. The CDR3 totals 13 residues. The DNA of the CDR3 is TGTGCTGCGTGGGATTATAAGGAGATGAGGGAACTCTTT. This sequence encodes CAAWDYKEMRELF.

This clone rates as medium-sized. The chain couples TRGV9 to TRGJ1 or TRGJ2. The J gene, absent from TCRdb, was called here by matching the DNA to germline. CDR1 and CDR2 (germline): GITISATS, ISYDGTV (reference sequence). Trimming removed 2 bases from V and 2 bases from J; junction bases left unmatched: 6. The CDR3 spans 14 residues. The CDR3 sequence: CALWEARDYYKKLF. The CDR3 bases are TGTGCCTTGTGGGAGGCTCGAGATTATTATAAGAAACTCTTT.